Listed below are T cell receptor beta chains from one sample, sequenced in a study of T cell responses to AZD1222 COVID-19 vaccine. Sequencing was performed with immunoSEQ multiplex PCR; in TCRdb, only in-frame clones are kept and a portion is missing. The sample includes 180,000 or so clones, more than 75% of them seen just once. The input for sequencing was peripheral blood, taken 28 days after the second AZD1222 dose. The receptors stem from an adult who received the AZD1222 COVID-19 vaccine. Both conserved end residues are part of each CDR3. Each record gives: clone size, V gene, D gene, CDR3 length, J gene, CDR3 DNA, CDR3 protein. A D gene is named only where the DNA matches it firmly. Clone size is stated in some rows and not others, as once, few, many or a class when expanded.

.	TRBV7-9	TRBD2	15	TRBJ2-1	TGTGCCAGCAGCTTAGTGGCGGGAGTACAGGATGAGCAGTTCTTC	CASSLVAGVQDEQFF
.	TRBV7-2	TRBD1	14	TRBJ2-1	TGTGCCAGCAGCCCGCCTGGACAGGGTCTAGAGCAGTTCTTC	CASSPPGQGLEQFF
.	TRBV5-4	TRBD2	15	TRBJ2-1	TGTGCCAGCAGCTTCTTAGCGGGAGGGGACAATGAGCAGTTCTTC	CASSFLAGGDNEQFF
.	TRBV4-2	TRBD2	15	TRBJ2-1	TGTGCCAGCAGCCAAGGGTCTAGCGGCAACAATGAGCAGTTCTTC	CASSQGSSGNNEQFF
.	TRBV6-5	.	15	TRBJ1-3	TGTGCCAGCAGTTACAGTCCCGGGGCTGGAAACACCATATATTTT	CASSYSPGAGNTIYF
.	TRBV6-5	TRBD2	15	TRBJ2-7	TGTGCCAGCAGTCCGAAACTAGCGGGACTTTACGAGCAGTACTTC	CASSPKLAGLYEQYF
.	TRBV7-2	.	13	TRBJ2-5	TGTGCCAGCAGCCCCACTGAGGGGGAGACCCAGTACTTC	CASSPTEGETQYF
once	TRBV5-1	.	13	TRBJ2-5	TGCGCCAGCATGCCGATGGGCAGCGAGACCCAGTACTTC	CASMPMGSETQYF
.	TRBV28	.	17	TRBJ2-7	TGTGCCAGCAGTTTACCCCGGACGCCTTGGATCGAGTACGAGCAGTACTTC	CASSLPRTPWIEYEQYF
.	TRBV28	TRBD1	14	TRBJ2-7	TGTGCCAGCAGTCTGGGACAGGGTGCTAACGAGCAGTACTTC	CASSLGQGANEQYF
.	TRBV19	.	13	TRBJ2-3	TGTGCCAGCAACAGGGGAGGGACAGATACGCAGTATTTT	CASNRGGTDTQYF
.	TRBV3-1/TRBV3-2	.	18	TRBJ2-1	TGTGCCAGCAGCCAAGACAGCGACCTTATTACGGGCTACAATGAGCAGTTCTTC	CASSQDSDLITGYNEQFF
.	TRBV9	.	17	TRBJ2-4	TGTGCCAGCAGCCCATCCATGGGGGCGGAAGCCAAAAACATTCAGTACTTC	CASSPSMGAEAKNIQYF
few	TRBV7-8	TRBD2	16	TRBJ2-7	TGTGCCAGCAGCTCCGGGACTAGCGGTAGCTCCTACGAGCAGTACTTC	CASSSGTSGSSYEQYF
once	TRBV27	TRBD2	17	TRBJ2-2	TGTGCCAGCGTGGCCGTTGGACTAGCCGGGTGGACCGGGGAGCTGTTTTTT	CASVAVGLAGWTGELFF
.	TRBV19	.	17	TRBJ1-1	TGTGCCAGTAGTATAGATCCCCCACAGGGCATGAACACTGAAGCTTTCTTT	CASSIDPPQGMNTEAFF
few	TRBV11-3	.	13	TRBJ2-7	TGTGCCAGCAGCTTAGAACCGTTCTACGAGCAGTACTTC	CASSLEPFYEQYF
.	TRBV6-4	.	13	TRBJ2-1	TGTGCCAGCAGCCCGGGAGCAGTTAATGAGCAGTTCTTC	CASSPGAVNEQFF
few	TRBV6-4	TRBD2	15	TRBJ2-1	TGTGCCAGCAGTGACTCTAGCGGGAGCTACAATGAGCAGTTCTTC	CASSDSSGSYNEQFF
.	TRBV18	.	13	TRBJ2-3	TGTGGTTCGGGGACACCCAGCACAGATACGCAGTATTTT	CGSGTPSTDTQYF
.	TRBV7-9	.	19	TRBJ2-7	TGTGCCAGGGCCGACACTTCCGAGGGGGGTAGCGGGCCCTCCTACGAGCAGTACTTC	CARADTSEGGSGPSYEQYF
.	TRBV13	TRBD2	16	TRBJ2-1	TGTGCCAGCAGCCATGGGGGACTAGTCCCCTACAATGAGCAGTTCTTC	CASSHGGLVPYNEQFF
.	TRBV15	.	16	TRBJ2-3	TGTGCCACCAGCAGAGATTCCGGAAGCGGTGGGGATACGCAGTATTTT	CATSRDSGSGGDTQYF
.	TRBV24-1	.	14	TRBJ2-7	TGTGCCACCAGTGACCCAGGGTTTCCCTACGAGCAGTACTTC	CATSDPGFPYEQYF
.	TRBV19	.	17	TRBJ2-1	TGTGCCAGTAGCCTCTGGGACAGCGGGAGTGCCTACAATGAGCAGTTCTTC	CASSLWDSGSAYNEQFF
.	TRBV28	.	11	TRBJ2-7	TGTGCCAGCAGTTCGGAGGGGGAGCAGTACTTC	CASSSEGEQYF
few	TRBV27	TRBD2	16	TRBJ2-5	TGTGCCAGCAGTTTATTCCAGCGGGGAGACCAAGAGACCCAGTACTTC	CASSLFQRGDQETQYF
once	TRBV18	.	15	TRBJ2-7	TGTGCCAGCTCCAAGACAGGCCACCGTACCTACGAGCAGTACTTC	CASSKTGHRTYEQYF
.	TRBV27	TRBD2	18	TRBJ2-7	TGTGCCAGCAGTTGGGGGCTAGCGGGAATGGTTTCCTCCTACGAGCAGTACTTC	CASSWGLAGMVSSYEQYF
.	TRBV5-1	TRBD1	17	TRBJ2-2	TGCGCCAGCAGCTCGAGCACAGGGGGCTCGGGCACCGGGGAGCTGTTTTTT	CASSSSTGGSGTGELFF
.	TRBV4-2	TRBD2	16	TRBJ2-3	TGTGCCAGCAGCCAAACCGGGACTAGCGGCACAGATACGCAGTATTTT	CASSQTGTSGTDTQYF
.	TRBV28	.	15	TRBJ2-5	TGTGCCAGCAGCCCTCCGGGGACCGCGGGGCAGACCCAGTACTTC	CASSPPGTAGQTQYF
.	TRBV7-8	.	14	TRBJ2-2	TGTGCCAGCTGGAGGCGGACGAACACCGGGGAGCTGTTTTTT	CASWRRTNTGELFF
once	TRBV5-1	.	13	TRBJ2-2	TGCGCCAGCAGCTTGGCCCTCGAGGGGGAGCTGTTTTTT	CASSLALEGELFF
.	TRBV7-2	.	15	TRBJ2-6	TGTGCCAGCAGCCCCCAGGGAACTGGGGCCAACGTCCTGACTTTC	CASSPQGTGANVLTF
.	TRBV18	.	13	TRBJ1-4	TGTGCCAGCTCAAAAGGGGCGGCTGAAAAACTGTTTTTT	CASSKGAAEKLFF
.	TRBV7-9	TRBD1	12	TRBJ1-2	TGTGCCAGCAGCCACGGACAGGGGGCGAGCACCTTC	CASSHGQGASTF
.	TRBV6-2/TRBV6-3	.	14	TRBJ1-3	TGTGCCAGCAGTTATGTCCTGTTTGGCGACACCATATATTTT	CASSYVLFGDTIYF
.	TRBV6-1	.	13	TRBJ2-7	TGTGCCAGCAGCATCATTCCTCCCTACGAGCAGTACTTC	CASSIIPPYEQYF
.	TRBV5-1	TRBD1	16	TRBJ2-3	TGCGCCAGCAGCCCAGGGACAGGCGAGGCGGCAGATACGCAGTATTTT	CASSPGTGEAADTQYF
.	TRBV19	.	15	TRBJ2-7	TGTGCCAGTAGTATAGACGGCGGGACGACCTCCGAGCAGTACTTC	CASSIDGGTTSEQYF
few	TRBV5-4	TRBD2	14	TRBJ2-7	TGTGCCAGCAGCCCCCCAGCGGGAGGGACCGAGCAGTACTTC	CASSPPAGGTEQYF
.	TRBV7-2	.	14	TRBJ2-2	TGTGCCAGCACCCTTACCCAGGGGACCGGGGAGCTGTTTTTT	CASTLTQGTGELFF
.	TRBV7-9	TRBD2	17	TRBJ2-1	TGTGCCAGCAGCCGGACTAGCGGGAGGGCACTCTACAATGAGCAGTTCTTC	CASSRTSGRALYNEQFF
.	TRBV5-6	.	17	TRBJ2-3	TGTGCCAGCAGCTTGGGCGGCTATGGTAGCGGCACAGATACGCAGTATTTT	CASSLGGYGSGTDTQYF
.	TRBV2	.	15	TRBJ2-7	TGTGCCAGCAGTGAAGCGGGGCAGTTCGCCTACGAGCAGTACTTC	CASSEAGQFAYEQYF